Listed here are 4 T cell receptor beta chains from one sample, sequenced in a study of blood T cells in healthy people across ages. Sample-barcoded 5' priming and a J-beta primer mix drove a second PCR of 7 to 11 cycles. TCRdb used MiXCR to reprocess the 5' RACE reads, holding one entry per CDR3 protein. In the table there are around 1,600,000 distinct CDR3 sequences, approximately 43% of which are singletons. Sequencing was performed on blood. Every receptor here comes from a woman aged 18-29 years in good health.

This clonotype has only a few counts. The CDR3: CASSLATFSTDTQYF. The CDR3 nucleotides are TGCGCCAGCAGCTTGGCGACCTTTAGCACAGATACGCAGTATTTT. The chain carries TRBV5-1 and TRBJ2-3; no clear D. CDR3 length equals 15 residues. Trimming removed 0 bases from V and 0 bases from J, with 8 bases in between. Germline V CDR1 and CDR2: SGHRS, YFSETQ.

V usage is TRBV12-3 or TRBV12-4 and J usage is TRBJ1-2; D call uncertain. The CDR3 is made up of 11 amino acids. V lost 9 bases, J lost 7 bases, and 12 bases lay in between. CDR3 sequence reads: CASIGSSGYTF. CDR3 coding DNA: TGTGCCAGTATCGGGTCCTCTGGCTACACCTTC.

In this sample, this clonotype turned up many times. The CDR3 region is CASSYGGADTQYF. The CDR3 bases are TGTGCCAGCAGCTACGGGGGGGCAGATACGCAGTATTTT. J is TRBJ2-3 and V is TRBV7-9, with 8 bases lining up with TRBD2. CDR3 length equals 13 residues. Germline V gene lookup returns CDR1 SEHNR and CDR2 FQNEAQ (reference sequence). J lost 4 bases, V lost 4 bases, and 1 base had no gene match. Using reference TRBV7-9 and TRBJ2-3 for the parts outside the CDR3, the full variable domain is DTGVSQNPRHKITKRGQNVTFRCDPISEHNRLYWYRQTLGQGPEFLTYFQNEAQLEKSRLLSDRFSAERPKGSFSTLEIQRTEQGDSAMYLCASSYGGADTQYFGPGTRLTVL.

The V and J genes are TRBV12-3 or TRBV12-4 and TRBJ2-7; 9 bases agree with TRBD1. This CDR3 has 17 residues. Unmatched junction bases numbered 12, after V lost 2 bases and J lost 4 bases. CDR3 loop: CASSLPSSGTGPYEQYF. CDR3 DNA: TGTGCCAGCAGTTTACCCTCAAGCGGGACAGGGCCTTACGAGCAGTACTTC.